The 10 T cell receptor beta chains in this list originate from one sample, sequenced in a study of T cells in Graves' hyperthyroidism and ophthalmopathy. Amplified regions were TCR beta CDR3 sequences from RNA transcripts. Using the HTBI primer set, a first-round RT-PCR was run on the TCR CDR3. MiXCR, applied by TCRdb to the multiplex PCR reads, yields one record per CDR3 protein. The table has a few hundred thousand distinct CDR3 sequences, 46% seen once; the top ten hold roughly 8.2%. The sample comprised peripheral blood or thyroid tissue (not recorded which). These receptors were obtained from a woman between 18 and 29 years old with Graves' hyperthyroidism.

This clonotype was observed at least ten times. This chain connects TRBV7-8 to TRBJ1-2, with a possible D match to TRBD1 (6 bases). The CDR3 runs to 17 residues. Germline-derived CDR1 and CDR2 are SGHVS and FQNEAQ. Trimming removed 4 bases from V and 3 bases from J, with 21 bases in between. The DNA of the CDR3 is TGTGCCAGCAGCTCAGAGGGGGGCACGGGCATTGACTATGGCTACACCTTC. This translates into CASSSEGGTGIDYGYTF.

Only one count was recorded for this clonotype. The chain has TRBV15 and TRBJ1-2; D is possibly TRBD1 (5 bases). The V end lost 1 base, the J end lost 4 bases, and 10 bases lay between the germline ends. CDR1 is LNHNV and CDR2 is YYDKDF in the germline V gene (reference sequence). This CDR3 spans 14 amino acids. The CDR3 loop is CATSRGGSAYGYTF. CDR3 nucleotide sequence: TGTGCCACCAGCAGAGGGGGGTCGGCCTATGGCTACACCTTC.

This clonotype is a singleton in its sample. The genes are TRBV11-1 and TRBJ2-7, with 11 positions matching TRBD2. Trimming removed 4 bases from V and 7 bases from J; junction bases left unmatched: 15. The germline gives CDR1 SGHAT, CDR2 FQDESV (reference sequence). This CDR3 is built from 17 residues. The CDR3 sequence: CASSSSRLAGNLDEQYF. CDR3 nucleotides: TGTGCCAGCAGCTCCTCAAGACTAGCGGGGAACTTGGATGAGCAGTACTTC.

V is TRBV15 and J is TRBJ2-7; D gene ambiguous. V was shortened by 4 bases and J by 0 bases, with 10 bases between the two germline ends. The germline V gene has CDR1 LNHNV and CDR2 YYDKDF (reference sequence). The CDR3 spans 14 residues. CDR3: CATSNLDRSYEQYF. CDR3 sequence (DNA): TGTGCCACCAGCAACCTGGACCGCTCCTACGAGCAGTACTTC.

The CDR3 region has the DNA TGCAGTGCTAGGAGGGACAGGGGGAGGGGGGGCACTGAAGCTTTCTTT. It encodes CSARRDRGRGGTEAFF. The chain recombines TRBV20-1 with TRBJ1-1, with TRBD1 identical over 11 bases. This CDR3 is built from 16 residues. Germline V gene data show CDR1 as DFQATT and CDR2 as SNEGSKA (reference sequence). J gave up 4 bases and V 3 bases, and 10 bases lay outside the gene matches.

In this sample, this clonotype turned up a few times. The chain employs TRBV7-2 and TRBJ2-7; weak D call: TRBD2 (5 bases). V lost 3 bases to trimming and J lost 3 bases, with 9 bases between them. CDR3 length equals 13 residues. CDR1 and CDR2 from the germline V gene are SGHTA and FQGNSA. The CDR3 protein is CASSLGSVYEQYF. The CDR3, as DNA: TGTGCCAGCAGCTTGGGGAGTGTCTACGAGCAGTACTTC.

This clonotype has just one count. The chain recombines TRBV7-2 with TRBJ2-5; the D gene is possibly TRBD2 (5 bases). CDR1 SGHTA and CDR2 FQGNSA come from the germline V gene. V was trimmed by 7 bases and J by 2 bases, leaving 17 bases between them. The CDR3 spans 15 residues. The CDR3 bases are TGTGCCAGCACCGGGGAGAGGGCAGCACAAGAGACCCAGTACTTC. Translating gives CASTGERAAQETQYF.

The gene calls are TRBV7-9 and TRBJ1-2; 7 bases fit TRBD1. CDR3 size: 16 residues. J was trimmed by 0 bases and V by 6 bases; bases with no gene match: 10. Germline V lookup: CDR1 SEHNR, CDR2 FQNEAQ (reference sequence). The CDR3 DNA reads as TGTGCCAGCAGAAAAACGGGACAGACGACTAACTATGGCTACACCTTC. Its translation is CASRKTGQTTNYGYTF.

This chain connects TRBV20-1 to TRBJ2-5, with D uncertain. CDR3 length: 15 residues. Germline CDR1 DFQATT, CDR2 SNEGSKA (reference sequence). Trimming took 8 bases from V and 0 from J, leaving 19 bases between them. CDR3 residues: CSPQATRRYQETQYF. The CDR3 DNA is TGCAGTCCCCAGGCTACCCGCCGGTACCAAGAGACCCAGTACTTC.

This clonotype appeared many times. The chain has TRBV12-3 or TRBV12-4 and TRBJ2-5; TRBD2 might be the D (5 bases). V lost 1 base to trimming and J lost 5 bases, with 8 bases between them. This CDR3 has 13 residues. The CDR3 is CASSLGRRETQYF. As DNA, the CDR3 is TGTGCCAGCAGTTTAGGTCGGAGGGAGACCCAGTACTTC.